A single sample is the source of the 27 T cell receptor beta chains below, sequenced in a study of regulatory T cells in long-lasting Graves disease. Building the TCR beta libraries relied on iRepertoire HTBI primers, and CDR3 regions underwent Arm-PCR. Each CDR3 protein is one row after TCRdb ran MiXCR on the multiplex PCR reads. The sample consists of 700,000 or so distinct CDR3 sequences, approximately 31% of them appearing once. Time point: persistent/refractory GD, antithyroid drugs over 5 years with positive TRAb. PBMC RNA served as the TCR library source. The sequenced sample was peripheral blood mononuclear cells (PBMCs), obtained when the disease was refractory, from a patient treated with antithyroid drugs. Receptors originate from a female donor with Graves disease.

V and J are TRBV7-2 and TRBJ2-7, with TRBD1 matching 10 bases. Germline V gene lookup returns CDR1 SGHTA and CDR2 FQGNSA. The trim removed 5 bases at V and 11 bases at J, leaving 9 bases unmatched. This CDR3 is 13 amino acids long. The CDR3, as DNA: TGTGCCAGCAGCCTGGACAGGGGGTTATCGGAGTACTTC. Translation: CASSLDRGLSEYF.

This CDR3 reads CSARVPGGRGAYEQYF. CDR3 bases: TGCAGTGCTAGAGTGCCCGGTGGGCGGGGTGCCTACGAGCAGTACTTC. The chain joins TRBV20-1 to TRBJ2-7; a weak D match, TRBD2 (6 bases). This CDR3 region has 16 residues. Trimming took 1 base from V and 2 from J, leaving 18 bases between them. Germline-derived CDR1 and CDR2 are DFQATT and SNEGSKA (reference sequence).

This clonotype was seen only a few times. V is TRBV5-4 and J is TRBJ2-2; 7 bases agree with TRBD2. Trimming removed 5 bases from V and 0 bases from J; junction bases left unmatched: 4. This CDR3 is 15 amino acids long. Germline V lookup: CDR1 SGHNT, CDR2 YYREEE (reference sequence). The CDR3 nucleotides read TGTGCCAGCAGTCCCGGGACTACGAACACCGGGGAGCTGTTTTTT. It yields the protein CASSPGTTNTGELFF.

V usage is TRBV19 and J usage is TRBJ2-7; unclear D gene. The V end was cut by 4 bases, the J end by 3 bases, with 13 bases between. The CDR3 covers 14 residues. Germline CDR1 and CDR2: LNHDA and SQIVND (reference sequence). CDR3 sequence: CASSTSPGVYEQYF. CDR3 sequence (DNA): TGTGCCAGTAGTACCAGCCCCGGAGTCTACGAGCAGTACTTC.

CDR3 loop: CASSFGTDMNTEAFF. In DNA, the CDR3 is TGCGCCAGCAGCTTTGGGACCGACATGAACACTGAAGCTTTCTTT. The chain combines TRBV5-1 with TRBJ1-1; D is perhaps TRBD1 (5 bases). V was clipped by 2 bases and J by 0 bases, with 11 bases between them. From germline, CDR1 is SGHRS and CDR2 YFSETQ. The CDR3 is 15 residues long.

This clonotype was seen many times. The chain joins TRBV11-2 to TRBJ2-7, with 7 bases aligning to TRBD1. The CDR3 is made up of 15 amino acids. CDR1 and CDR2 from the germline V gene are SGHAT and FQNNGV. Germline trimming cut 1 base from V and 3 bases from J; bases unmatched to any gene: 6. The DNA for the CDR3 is TGTGCCAGCAGCTTAGGACAGGGAAGGTTCTACGAGCAGTACTTC. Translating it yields CASSLGQGRFYEQYF.

The CDR3 region is CSAREAGLLDQPQHF. DNA for the CDR3: TGCAGTGCTAGAGAGGCAGGTCTTCTTGATCAGCCCCAGCATTTT. The chain has TRBV20-1 and TRBJ1-5; D not certain. Germline V lookup: CDR1 DFQATT, CDR2 SNEGSKA (reference sequence). There are 15 residues in the CDR3. V lost 0 bases to trimming and J lost 5 bases, with 14 bases between them.

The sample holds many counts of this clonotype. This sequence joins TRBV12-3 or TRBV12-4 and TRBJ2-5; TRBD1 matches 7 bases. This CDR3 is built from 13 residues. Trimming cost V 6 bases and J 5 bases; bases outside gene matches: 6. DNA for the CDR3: TGTGCCAGCAGGGCACAGGGGTTGGAGACCCAGTACTTC. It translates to CASRAQGLETQYF.

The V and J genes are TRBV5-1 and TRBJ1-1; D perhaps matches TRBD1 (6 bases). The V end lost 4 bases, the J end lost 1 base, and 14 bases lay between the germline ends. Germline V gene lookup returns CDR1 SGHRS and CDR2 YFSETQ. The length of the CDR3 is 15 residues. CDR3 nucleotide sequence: TGCGCCAGCAGCCCAGCGGGGGCTTGGAACACTGAAGCTTTCTTT. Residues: CASSPAGAWNTEAFF.

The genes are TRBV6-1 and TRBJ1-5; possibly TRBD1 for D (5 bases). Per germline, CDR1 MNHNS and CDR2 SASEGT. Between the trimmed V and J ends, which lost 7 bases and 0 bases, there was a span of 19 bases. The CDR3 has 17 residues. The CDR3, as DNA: TGTGCCAGCAAAAGGGCTTCGGGGACCCTTAGCAATCAGCCCCAGCATTTT. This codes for CASKRASGTLSNQPQHF.

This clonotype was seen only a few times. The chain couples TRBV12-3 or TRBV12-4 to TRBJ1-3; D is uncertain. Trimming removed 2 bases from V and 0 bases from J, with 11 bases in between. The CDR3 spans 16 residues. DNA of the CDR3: TGTGCCAGCAGTTTAACCACGGTATACTCTGGAAACACCATATATTTT. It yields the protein CASSLTTVYSGNTIYF.

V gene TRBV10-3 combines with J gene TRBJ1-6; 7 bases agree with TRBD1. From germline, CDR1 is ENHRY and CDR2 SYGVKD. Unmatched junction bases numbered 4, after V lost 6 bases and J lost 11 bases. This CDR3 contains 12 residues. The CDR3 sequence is CAIRQGSTPLHF. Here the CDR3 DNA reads TGTGCCATCAGACAGGGGTCAACACCCCTCCACTTT.

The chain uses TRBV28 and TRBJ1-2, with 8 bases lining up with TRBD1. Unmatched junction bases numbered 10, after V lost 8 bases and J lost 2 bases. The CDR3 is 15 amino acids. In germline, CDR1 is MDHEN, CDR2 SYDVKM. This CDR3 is CASFRGLLGNYGYTF. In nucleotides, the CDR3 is TGTGCCAGCTTCAGGGGGCTATTAGGAAACTATGGCTACACCTTC.

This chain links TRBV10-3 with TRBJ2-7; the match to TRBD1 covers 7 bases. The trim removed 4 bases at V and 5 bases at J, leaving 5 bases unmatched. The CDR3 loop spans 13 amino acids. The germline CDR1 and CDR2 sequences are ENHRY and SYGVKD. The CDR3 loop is CAISGQGSNEQYF. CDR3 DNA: TGTGCCATCAGTGGACAGGGAAGTAACGAGCAGTACTTC.

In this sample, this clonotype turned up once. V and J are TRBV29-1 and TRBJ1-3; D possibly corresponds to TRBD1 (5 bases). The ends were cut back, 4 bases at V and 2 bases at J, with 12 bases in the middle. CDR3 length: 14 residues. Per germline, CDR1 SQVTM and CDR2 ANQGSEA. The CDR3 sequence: CSVVKGIPGNTIYF. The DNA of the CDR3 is TGCAGCGTTGTGAAGGGGATCCCTGGAAACACCATATATTTT.

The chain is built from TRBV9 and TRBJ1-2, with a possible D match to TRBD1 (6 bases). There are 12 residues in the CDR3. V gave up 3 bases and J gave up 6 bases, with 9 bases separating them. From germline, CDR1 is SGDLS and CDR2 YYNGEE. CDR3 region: CASSAGVDGYTF. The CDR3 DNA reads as TGTGCCAGCAGCGCAGGGGTGGATGGCTACACCTTC.

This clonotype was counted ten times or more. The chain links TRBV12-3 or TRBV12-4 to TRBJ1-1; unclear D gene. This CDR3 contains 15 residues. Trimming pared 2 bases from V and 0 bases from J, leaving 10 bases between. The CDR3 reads CASSLRVGVNTEAFF. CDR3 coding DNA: TGTGCCAGCAGTTTACGGGTTGGGGTGAACACTGAAGCTTTCTTT.

The CDR3 loop is CASSSPGDRGAFF. CDR3 nucleotides: TGTGCCAGCAGCTCGCCGGGGGATCGTGGAGCTTTCTTT. The gene calls are TRBV11-2 and TRBJ1-1, with D maybe TRBD1 (5 bases). Per the germline V gene, CDR1 is SGHAT and CDR2 is FQNNGV. The V end was cut by 4 bases, the J end by 10 bases, with 16 bases between. The CDR3 extends over 13 amino acids.

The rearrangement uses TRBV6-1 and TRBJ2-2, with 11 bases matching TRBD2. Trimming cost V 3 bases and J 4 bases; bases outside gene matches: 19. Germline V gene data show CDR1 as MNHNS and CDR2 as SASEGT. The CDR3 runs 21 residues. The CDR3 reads CASSDPPGLAAGRVVTGELFF. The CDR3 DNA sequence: TGTGCCAGCAGTGATCCCCCGGGACTAGCGGCGGGAAGGGTTGTCACCGGGGAGCTGTTTTTT.

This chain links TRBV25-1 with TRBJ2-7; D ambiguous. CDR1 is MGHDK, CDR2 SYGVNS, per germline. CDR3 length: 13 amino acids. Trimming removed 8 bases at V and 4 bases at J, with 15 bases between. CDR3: CASSAAGLYEQYF. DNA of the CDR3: TGTGCCAGCTCCGCGGCAGGCTTATACGAGCAGTACTTC.

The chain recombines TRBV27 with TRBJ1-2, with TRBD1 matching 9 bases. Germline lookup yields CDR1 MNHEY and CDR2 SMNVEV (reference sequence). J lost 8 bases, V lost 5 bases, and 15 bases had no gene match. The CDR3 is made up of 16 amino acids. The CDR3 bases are TGTGCCAGCAGTAAGCCCCCCGGGACAGGGTTCTCCGGCTACACCTTC. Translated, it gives CASSKPPGTGFSGYTF.

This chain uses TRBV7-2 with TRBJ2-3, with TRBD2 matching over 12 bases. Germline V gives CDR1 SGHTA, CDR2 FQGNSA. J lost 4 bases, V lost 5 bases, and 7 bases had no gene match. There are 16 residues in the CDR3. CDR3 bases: TGTGCCAGCAGCAAGAGGACTAGCGGGAAGGCAGATACGCAGTATTTT. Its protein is CASSKRTSGKADTQYF.

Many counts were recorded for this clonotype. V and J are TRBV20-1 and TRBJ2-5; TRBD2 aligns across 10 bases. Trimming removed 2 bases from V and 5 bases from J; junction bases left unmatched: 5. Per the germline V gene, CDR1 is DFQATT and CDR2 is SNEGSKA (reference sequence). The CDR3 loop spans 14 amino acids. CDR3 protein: CSARLAGDFETQYF. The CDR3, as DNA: TGCAGTGCTAGACTAGCGGGAGATTTCGAGACCCAGTACTTC.

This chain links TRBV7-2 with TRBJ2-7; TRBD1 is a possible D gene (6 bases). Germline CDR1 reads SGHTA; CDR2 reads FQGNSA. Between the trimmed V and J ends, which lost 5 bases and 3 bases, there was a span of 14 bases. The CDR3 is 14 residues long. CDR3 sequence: CASSLRLRGYEQYF. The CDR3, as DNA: TGTGCCAGCAGCCTCAGGCTCAGGGGCTACGAGCAGTACTTC.

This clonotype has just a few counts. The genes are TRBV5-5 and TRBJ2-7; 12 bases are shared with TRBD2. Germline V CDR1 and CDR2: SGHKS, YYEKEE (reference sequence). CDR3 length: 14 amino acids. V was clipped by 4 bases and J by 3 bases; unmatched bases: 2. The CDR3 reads CASSATSGGYEQYF. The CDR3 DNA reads TGTGCCAGCAGCGCGACTAGCGGGGGCTACGAGCAGTACTTC.

The CDR3 nucleotides are TGCAGTGCTAGAGACGACAGGGCTAGTGAAGCTTTCTTT. It codes for CSARDDRASEAFF. The chain employs TRBV20-1 and TRBJ1-1; 7 positions agree with TRBD1. V dropped 0 bases and J dropped 7; count of bases not matched to a gene: 5. This CDR3 contains 13 residues. In germline, CDR1 is DFQATT, CDR2 SNEGSKA (reference sequence).

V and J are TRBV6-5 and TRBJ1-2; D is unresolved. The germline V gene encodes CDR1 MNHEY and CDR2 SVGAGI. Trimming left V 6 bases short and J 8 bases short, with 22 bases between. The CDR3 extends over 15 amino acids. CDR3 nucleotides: TGTGCCAGCAGCTACCACGATGAGCGACGGAACGGCTACACCTTC. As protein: CASSYHDERRNGYTF.